Each of the 15 T cell receptor beta chains below was sequenced from the same sample in a study of T cells in Graves' hyperthyroidism and ophthalmopathy. RNA transcripts yielded amplified TCR beta CDR3 regions. First-round RT-PCR targeting the TCR CDR3 was performed with the HTBI primer set. TCRdb reprocessed the multiplex PCR reads via MiXCR and lists one record per CDR3 protein. The sample carries about 260,000 distinct CDR3 sequences, around 25% recorded once. Sequenced: blood. The receptors come from a man aged 40-49 years with Graves' hyperthyroidism that later progressed to Graves' ophthalmopathy.

This clonotype appeared many times. J is TRBJ1-1 and V is TRBV27; D might be TRBD1 (6 bases). CDR1 and CDR2 (germline): MNHEY, SMNVEV (reference sequence). V was cut by 2 bases and J by 1 base, with 8 bases left in between. The CDR3 extends over 14 amino acids. CDR3 sequence reads: CASSLIGGNTEAFF. The CDR3 bases are TGTGCCAGCAGTTTAATAGGGGGGAACACTGAAGCTTTCTTT.

The rearrangement links TRBV28 to TRBJ2-7, with TRBD1 matching over 8 bases. The CDR3 is 14 amino acids. Trimming removed 5 bases from V and 2 bases from J; junction bases left unmatched: 5. CDR1 is MDHEN and CDR2 is SYDVKM in the germline V gene. The CDR3 protein is CASSTGTGPYEQYF. CDR3 DNA: TGTGCCAGCAGTACTGGGACAGGCCCCTACGAGCAGTACTTC.

There are many counts of this clonotype. The rearrangement joins TRBV28 to TRBJ2-7; 8 bases line up with TRBD1. This CDR3 has 12 amino acids. Germline assignment: CDR1 MDHEN and CDR2 SYDVKM. The V segment lost 10 bases and the J segment 3 bases; nucleotides outside the gene matches: 5. The DNA of the CDR3 is TGTGCCACACAACAGGGGGTCTACGAGCAGTACTTC. Translated: CATQQGVYEQYF. Full variable domain (rest looked up from reference TRBV28 and TRBJ2-7): DVKVTQSSRYLVKRTGEKVFLECVQDMDHENMFWYRQDPGLGLRLIYFSYDVKMKEKGDIPEGYSVSREKKERFSLILESASTNQTSMYLCATQQGVYEQYFGPGTRLTVT.

The rearrangement uses TRBV20-1 and TRBJ2-5; D unclear. The CDR3 is made up of 12 amino acids. CDR1 is DFQATT, CDR2 SNEGSKA, per germline (reference sequence). V shed 0 bases and J shed 6 bases, with 8 bases lying between them. The CDR3 DNA is TGCAGTGCTAGAGATGGAATGAAGACCCAGTACTTC. Its protein product is CSARDGMKTQYF.

This clonotype was seen at least ten times. The gene calls are TRBV4-1 and TRBJ1-5; no clear D gene. Germline V lookup: CDR1 MGHRA, CDR2 YSYEKL. Trimming cost V 4 bases and J 6 bases, with 13 bases left between them. CDR3 length: 14 amino acids. CDR3 in DNA: TGCGCCAGCAGCCGACCAGAGCTTGGTCAGCCCCAGCATTTT. Translating gives CASSRPELGQPQHF.

This clonotype appeared many times. The V and J genes are TRBV28 and TRBJ1-5; D is uncertain. From germline, CDR1 is MDHEN and CDR2 SYDVKM. The CDR3 has 12 residues. The V end lost 9 bases, the J end lost 12 bases, and 18 bases lay between the germline ends. CDR3 sequence: CARTNGRANQHF. CDR3 DNA: TGTGCCAGGACCAATGGACGGGCCAACCAGCATTTT.

This sequence joins TRBV28 and TRBJ1-1; TRBD1 matches at 7 bases. From germline, CDR1 is MDHEN and CDR2 SYDVKM. Trimming took 10 bases from V and 1 from J; bases not matched to a gene: 3. This CDR3 is built from 12 residues. The CDR3 nucleotides read TGTGCCACCTGGACAGGGAACACTGAAGCTTTCTTT. It yields the protein CATWTGNTEAFF. Full variable domain (missing parts from reference TRBV28 and TRBJ1-1): DVKVTQSSRYLVKRTGEKVFLECVQDMDHENMFWYRQDPGLGLRLIYFSYDVKMKEKGDIPEGYSVSREKKERFSLILESASTNQTSMYLCATWTGNTEAFFGQGTRLTVV.

This clonotype appeared many times. The chain uses TRBV5-1 and TRBJ2-7; the match to TRBD1 covers 7 bases. The CDR3 contains 17 residues. Germline CDR1 SGHRS, CDR2 YFSETQ. V shed 0 bases and J 3 bases; nucleotides not matched to a gene: 12. CDR3 in DNA: TGCGCCAGCAGCTTGGCCCTCACCGGACAGGTCAACTACGAGCAGTACTTC. This encodes CASSLALTGQVNYEQYF.

This clonotype was counted many times. V and J are TRBV28 and TRBJ2-7; perhaps TRBD2 as D (6 bases). CDR3 length equals 13 residues. Germline CDR1 is MDHEN and CDR2 is SYDVKM. V lost 11 bases, J lost 1 base, and 15 bases lay in between. The CDR3 region is CAWRRGNSYEQYF. CDR3 bases: TGTGCCTGGAGACGGGGGAATTCCTACGAGCAGTACTTC.

This clonotype showed up many times. The gene calls are TRBV4-1 and TRBJ2-5; 9 positions agree with TRBD2. V dropped 1 base and J dropped 4; count of bases not matched to a gene: 10. Per the germline V gene, CDR1 is MGHRA and CDR2 is YSYEKL. The CDR3 runs 17 residues. The CDR3 nucleotides read TGCGCCAGCAGCCAAGGCGGGATAGCGGGAGAGTTAGAGACCCAGTACTTC. Translating gives CASSQGGIAGELETQYF.

At least ten counts were recorded for this clonotype. The chain joins TRBV18 to TRBJ2-5; D remains unclear. CDR1 and CDR2 from the germline V gene are KGHSH and LQKENI. CDR3 length: 11 residues. V was clipped by 8 bases and J by 10 bases, with 14 bases between them. CDR3 in DNA: TGTGCCAGCCAACCACGTCATATCCAGTACTTC. It encodes CASQPRHIQYF.

Only a few counts were recorded for this clonotype. The gene calls are TRBV30 and TRBJ2-2; 13 bases line up with TRBD2. CDR1 GTSNPN and CDR2 SVGIG come from the germline V gene (reference sequence). Trimming cost V 7 bases and J 0 bases; bases outside gene matches: 14. There are 19 residues in the CDR3. For the CDR3, the DNA is TGTGCCTCCTCAGTTGGACTAGCGGGAGTGAGAGCGAACACCGGGGAGCTGTTTTTT. Amino acid sequence: CASSVGLAGVRANTGELFF.

This clonotype was recorded many times. This sequence joins TRBV11-1 and TRBJ2-2; tentative D call: TRBD2 (5 bases). Trimming removed 5 bases from V and 6 bases from J, with 10 bases in between. Germline values: CDR1 SGHAT, CDR2 FQDESV (reference sequence). This CDR3 spans 13 amino acids. CDR3 DNA: TGTGCCAGCAGCCACCCTAGCTCCGGGGAGCTGTTTTTT. This translates into CASSHPSSGELFF.

The sample holds many counts of this clonotype. This chain links TRBV5-1 with TRBJ2-7; TRBD2 is a possible D gene (6 bases). This CDR3 has 15 amino acids. Trimming cost V 0 bases and J 3 bases, with 13 bases left between them. The germline CDR1 and CDR2 sequences are SGHRS and YFSETQ. This CDR3 is CASSLGRDSSYEQYF. CDR3 in DNA: TGCGCCAGCAGCTTGGGGAGGGACTCAAGCTACGAGCAGTACTTC.

This clonotype was observed many times. Here the CDR3 reads CASSIQGGAVETQYF. DNA for the CDR3: TGTGCCAGCAGCATACAGGGGGGGGCGGTGGAGACCCAGTACTTC. This chain uses TRBV27 with TRBJ2-5, with a possible D match to TRBD1 (8 bases). Germline V CDR1 and CDR2: MNHEY, SMNVEV (reference sequence). V shed 6 bases and J shed 5 bases, with 19 bases lying between them. CDR3 length equals 15 residues.